The 26 T cell receptor beta chains below were found in one sample sequenced in a study of shared clonotypes between healthy human individuals. Method: immunoSEQ multiplex PCR; TCRdb's copy keeps in-frame clones and lacks some. The data contain approximately 650,000 clones, less than 97% of them seen just once; the ten biggest clones take up around 0.11%. CD45RO-negative cells were positively selected for CCR7, leaving out terminally differentiated effector memory CD45RA+ cells. Sequencing was done on a sample of naive CD8+ T cells sorted from blood. Receptors were obtained from a woman aged 30 to 39 in good health.

J is TRBJ1-5 and V is TRBV5-6; the D gene is possibly TRBD1 (6 bases). Germline V gives CDR1 SGHDT, CDR2 YYEEEE. Trimming took off 2 bases at V and 3 bases at J, with 9 bases between the two ends. CDR3 length: 14 amino acids. The CDR3 bases are TGTGCCAGCAGCTTAGGGACATTCAATCAGCCCCAGCATTTT. It codes for CASSLGTFNQPQHF.

The V and J genes are TRBV2 and TRBJ2-1, with a possible D match to TRBD1 (6 bases). CDR3 length equals 16 residues. Between the trimmed V and J ends, which lost 4 bases and 1 base, there was a span of 14 bases. Germline values: CDR1 SNHLY, CDR2 FYNNEI. The CDR3 sequence: CASSATQGKSYNEQFF. The CDR3 DNA is TGTGCCAGCAGTGCTACCCAGGGGAAATCCTACAATGAGCAGTTCTTC. Together with reference TRBV2 and TRBJ2-1, the CDR3 gives the full variable domain: EPEVTQTPSHQVTQMGQEVILRCVPISNHLYFYWYRQILGQKVEFLVSFYNNEISEKSEIFDDQFSVERPDGSNFTLKIRSTKLEDSAMYFCASSATQGKSYNEQFFGPGTRLTVL.

CDR3 nucleotide sequence: TGTGCCAGCAGTTCGTCTAGCGGGAGGGCCCTCCAGACCCAGTACTTC. Translated, it gives CASSSSSGRALQTQYF. This chain joins TRBV28 and TRBJ2-5, with TRBD2 matching 12 bases. From germline, CDR1 is MDHEN and CDR2 SYDVKM. V lost 4 bases to trimming and J lost 6 bases; unmatched junction nucleotides: 9. The CDR3 has 16 residues.

The genes are TRBV2 and TRBJ2-7, with TRBD1 matching over 7 bases. The V segment lost 6 bases and the J segment 3 bases; nucleotides outside the gene matches: 8. Germline-derived CDR1 and CDR2 are SNHLY and FYNNEI. This CDR3 has 14 amino acids. The CDR3 protein is CASREPGQFYEQYF. CDR3 in DNA: TGTGCCAGCAGGGAACCGGGACAGTTCTACGAGCAGTACTTC.

V is TRBV4-1 and J is TRBJ1-2; D perhaps matches TRBD1 (5 bases). The CDR3 extends over 14 amino acids. Trimming took off 2 bases at V and 7 bases at J, with 14 bases between the two ends. Looked up from germline, CDR1 is MGHRA and CDR2 is YSYEKL. CDR3 region: CASSQLDDGGGYTF. For the CDR3, the DNA is TGCGCCAGCAGCCAACTGGACGACGGGGGTGGCTACACCTTC.

This chain uses TRBV11-3 with TRBJ2-1; 7 nucleotides match TRBD1. CDR3 length equals 15 residues. Germline V lookup: CDR1 SGHNT, CDR2 YENEEA. V lost 4 bases, J lost 8 bases, and 11 bases stayed unmatched. CDR3 nucleotides: TGTGCCAGCAGCTCTGGGAGACAGGGCCTGTATGAGCAGTTCTTC. Translation gives CASSSGRQGLYEQFF.

This chain connects TRBV5-6 to TRBJ2-5; TRBD2 is a possible D gene (5 bases). Germline values: CDR1 SGHDT, CDR2 YYEEEE. This CDR3 has 15 residues. V was pared by 1 base and J by 6 bases, with 16 bases between. Here the CDR3 reads CASSLWRVGLKTQYF. The CDR3 region has the DNA TGTGCCAGCAGCTTGTGGCGGGTGGGTCTGAAGACCCAGTACTTC.

The chain carries TRBV6-6 and TRBJ1-1, with 7 bases matching TRBD1. There are 13 residues in the CDR3. The V gene end was trimmed by 1 base and the J gene end by 6 bases; junction bases not matched to a gene: 2. Germline CDR1 is MNHNY and CDR2 is SVGAGI (reference sequence). CDR3 region: CASSYWQGAEAFF. The CDR3 DNA reads TGTGCCAGCAGTTACTGGCAGGGGGCTGAAGCTTTCTTT.

V is TRBV11-2 and J is TRBJ2-1; D ambiguous. Germline CDR1 reads SGHAT; CDR2 reads FQNNGV. The CDR3 runs to 14 residues. Trimming removed 5 bases from V and 3 bases from J, with 11 bases in between. CDR3 sequence (DNA): TGTGCCAGCAGCCCCCCCGAGTTCTACAATGAGCAGTTCTTC. It specifies CASSPPEFYNEQFF.

V gene TRBV6-6 combines with J gene TRBJ1-1, with D perhaps TRBD1 (6 bases). Trimming shortened V by 6 bases and J by 5 bases, and 16 bases separated the two germline ends. Germline CDR1 MNHNY, CDR2 SVGAGI (reference sequence). The CDR3 covers 14 residues. CDR3 sequence reads: CASSLGGGRTEAFF. The CDR3 bases are TGTGCCAGCAGCCTCGGAGGGGGACGGACTGAAGCTTTCTTT.

This chain links TRBV9 with TRBJ1-4, with unresolved D. Between the trimmed V and J ends, which lost 5 bases and 6 bases, there was a span of 14 bases. The CDR3 is made up of 14 amino acids. Germline V gene sequence: CDR1 SGDLS, CDR2 YYNGEE. The CDR3 region has the DNA TGTGCCAGCAGTCTCTACGAGGAGGATGAAAAACTGTTTTTT. This translates into CASSLYEEDEKLFF.

This chain uses TRBV7-6 with TRBJ2-2; tentative D call: TRBD2 (6 bases). CDR3 size: 13 residues. The germline gives CDR1 SGHVS, CDR2 FNYEAQ. The ends were cut back, 4 bases at V and 5 bases at J, with 8 bases in the middle. The CDR3: CASSWSGTGELFF. The CDR3 DNA reads TGTGCCAGCAGCTGGAGCGGGACCGGGGAGCTGTTTTTT. The variable domain in full, with the rest retrieved from reference TRBV7-6 and TRBJ2-2, is GAGVSQSPRYKVTKRGQDVALRCDPISGHVSLYWYRQALGQGPEFLTYFNYEAQQDKSGLPNDRFSAERPEGSISTLTIQRTEQRDSAMYRCASSWSGTGELFFGEGSRLTVL.

This chain links TRBV7-9 with TRBJ1-1; 7 bases align to TRBD1. The germline gives CDR1 SEHNR, CDR2 FQNEAQ (reference sequence). Germline trimming cut 5 bases from V and 5 bases from J; bases unmatched to any gene: 5. This CDR3 region has 13 residues. CDR3 DNA: TGTGCCAGCAGCCCGATCAGGGGGACTGAAGCTTTCTTT. This encodes CASSPIRGTEAFF.

The V call is TRBV2, the J call TRBJ2-1, with 10 bases identical to TRBD2. This CDR3 contains 15 residues. V gave up 3 bases and J gave up 8 bases; unmatched junction bases: 7. Looked up from germline, CDR1 is SNHLY and CDR2 is FYNNEI. The CDR3 sequence: CASSDASGSGYEQFF. As DNA, the CDR3 is TGTGCCAGCAGTGACGCTAGCGGGAGTGGATATGAGCAGTTCTTC.

This rearrangement joins TRBV2 to TRBJ2-3; TRBD2 matches 9 bases. With V trimmed by 8 bases and J by 2 bases, 8 bases remained unmatched. The CDR3 sequence is 15 residues long. CDR1 SNHLY and CDR2 FYNNEI come from the germline V gene. The CDR3 DNA reads as TGTGCCAGCTCCGGGGTAGCGGGAGACACAGATACGCAGTATTTT. Its protein is CASSGVAGDTDTQYF.

V and J are TRBV29-1 and TRBJ2-7, with TRBD1 identical over 8 bases. With 4 bases clipped from V and 3 bases from J, the junction kept 14 bases outside the gene matches. This CDR3 is built from 16 residues. Germline values: CDR1 SQVTM, CDR2 ANQGSEA. The DNA for the CDR3 is TGCAGCGTTGGGCTATTAAGCCAAGGACAGGGCTACGAGCAGTACTTC. Protein: CSVGLLSQGQGYEQYF.

The chain has TRBV28 and TRBJ1-5; D gene unclear. This CDR3 comprises 18 residues. Germline V gene data show CDR1 as MDHEN and CDR2 as SYDVKM. V lost 0 bases and J 2 bases, leaving 17 bases between the germline ends. The CDR3 region has the DNA TGTGCCAGCAGTTTATGGGGCGAGGTGGGGTTCGGCAATCAGCCCCAGCATTTT. This sequence encodes CASSLWGEVGFGNQPQHF.

This clone was observed a single time. The CDR3 sequence: CASSAGQGDYEQYF. The CDR3 nucleotides are TGTGCCAGCAGCGCGGGACAGGGTGACTACGAGCAGTACTTC. V usage is TRBV9 and J usage is TRBJ2-7, with 9 bases identical to TRBD1. Germline CDR1 and CDR2: SGDLS and YYNGEE. This CDR3 comprises 14 residues. After removal of 3 bases from V and 3 bases from J, the junction contained 4 bases not matched to a gene.

This clone showed up just a few times. CDR3 sequence (DNA): TGTGCCAGCAAAGGGGGGACCGGGGAGCTGTTTTTT. It codes for CASKGGTGELFF. The chain employs TRBV4-2 and TRBJ2-2; either TRBD1 or TRBD2 may fit D (6 bases each). The CDR3 covers 12 residues. Germline loops: CDR1 LGHNA, CDR2 YNFKEQ. The V end was cut by 7 bases, the J end by 5 bases, with 8 bases between.

The gene calls are TRBV28 and TRBJ1-1; 7 bases are a match to TRBD1. The CDR3 contains 14 residues. V gave up 7 bases and J gave up 7 bases; unmatched junction bases: 12. The germline V gene has CDR1 MDHEN and CDR2 SYDVKM. In DNA, the CDR3 is TGTGCCAGCACATATGGAGGGGGCTCCGGTGAAGCTTTCTTT. Its protein product is CASTYGGGSGEAFF.

The gene calls are TRBV27 and TRBJ1-2; D not certain. V lost 3 bases, J lost 4 bases, and 12 bases lay in between. Germline loops: CDR1 MNHEY, CDR2 SMNVEV (reference sequence). This CDR3 is built from 14 residues. CDR3 in amino acids: CASSFNQNPYGYTF. CDR3 DNA sequence: TGTGCCAGCAGTTTTAATCAGAATCCCTATGGCTACACCTTC.

The gene calls are TRBV28 and TRBJ2-7, with D perhaps matching TRBD2 (5 bases). Germline CDR1 reads MDHEN; CDR2 reads SYDVKM. V lost 1 base and J lost 7, with 11 bases in between. CDR3 length: 13 amino acids. The CDR3 DNA sequence: TGTGCCAGCAGTTTATCGAGGGTGAGGGAGCAGTACTTC. Protein product: CASSLSRVREQYF.

The chain couples TRBV5-4 to TRBJ2-7; 7 bases agree with TRBD1. The CDR3 is 15 amino acids. V shed 4 bases and J 2 bases; nucleotides not matched to a gene: 9. Germline CDR1 SGHNT, CDR2 YYREEE (reference sequence). The CDR3 DNA is TGTGCCAGCAGCATTAGAGACAGGGTTACCTACGAGCAGTACTTC. It encodes CASSIRDRVTYEQYF.

V and J are TRBV19 and TRBJ1-4; unclear D gene. The germline V and J ends were trimmed by 2 bases and 0 bases, with 7 bases remaining between them. Germline V gene sequence: CDR1 LNHDA, CDR2 SQIVND (reference sequence). The CDR3 covers 15 residues. As DNA, the CDR3 is TGTGCCAGTAGTATACGGACGGCAACTAATGAAAAACTGTTTTTT. Protein sequence: CASSIRTATNEKLFF.

The chain links TRBV2 to TRBJ2-5; D is undetermined. Trimming pared 4 bases from V and 9 bases from J, leaving 6 bases between. This CDR3 has 10 residues. Germline-derived CDR1 and CDR2 are SNHLY and FYNNEI. The CDR3 protein is CASSALSQYF. For the CDR3, the DNA is TGTGCCAGCAGTGCGTTATCCCAGTACTTC.

With respect to this clone: In the same sample, other DNA sequences code for this CDR3. V gene TRBV11-2 combines with J gene TRBJ2-7; no firm D call. The CDR3 contains 13 residues. Germline CDR1 and CDR2: SGHAT and FQNNGV. Trimming left V 1 base short and J 2 bases short, with 6 bases between. In DNA form, the CDR3 reads TGTGCCAGCAGCTTAGGCGGACCCTACGAGCAGTACTTC. Translation gives CASSLGGPYEQYF.